A single sample gave rise to the 14 T cell receptor beta chains below, sequenced in a study of Graves' ophthalmopathy and Graves' hyperthyroidism. RNA transcripts yielded amplified TCR beta CDR3 regions. HTBI primers were employed in first-round RT-PCR, then a second-round multiplex PCR followed. From the multiplex PCR reads, TCRdb called clonotypes with MiXCR, one entry per CDR3 protein. The sample records approximately 210,000 distinct CDR3 sequences, 20% to 25% being singletons. Sequences were obtained from peripheral blood. The receptors originated from a woman in her 50s with Graves' ophthalmopathy.

In its sample, this clonotype was seen a few times. The genes are TRBV14 and TRBJ1-6; D may be TRBD1 (6 bases). The CDR3 loop spans 16 amino acids. In germline, CDR1 is SGHDN, CDR2 FVKESK. V lost 4 bases and J 3 bases, leaving 13 bases between the germline ends. The CDR3 is CASSPEGGFYNSPLHF. CDR3 bases: TGTGCCAGCAGCCCCGAAGGGGGTTTCTATAATTCACCCCTCCACTTT.

The table lists this clonotype with many counts. The J gene is TRBJ2-5, the V gene TRBV20-1; weak D call: TRBD1 (6 bases). From germline, CDR1 is DFQATT and CDR2 SNEGSKA (reference sequence). Trimming shortened V by 3 bases and J by 0 bases, and 14 bases separated the two germline ends. This CDR3 has 15 amino acids. CDR3: CSARVPRGYQETQYF. As DNA, the CDR3 is TGCAGTGCTAGGGTACCCAGGGGTTACCAAGAGACCCAGTACTTC.

This clonotype occurred many times. The chain combines TRBV11-1 with TRBJ1-1, with 8 positions matching TRBD1. This CDR3 is built from 14 residues. CDR1 is SGHAT and CDR2 is FQDESV in the germline V gene (reference sequence). V lost 5 bases and J lost 5; bases outside the gene matches: 7. DNA of the CDR3: TGTGCCAGCAGCCTACAGGGGGTAGAGACTGAAGCTTTCTTT. It specifies CASSLQGVETEAFF.

This clonotype was seen at least ten times. The J gene is TRBJ2-7, the V gene TRBV2; D may match TRBD1 or TRBD2 (6 bases each). The V end was cut by 6 bases, the J end by 7 bases, with 19 bases between. Germline CDR1 SNHLY, CDR2 FYNNEI. The CDR3 contains 14 residues. This CDR3 reads CASRDRDTSREQYF. In DNA, the CDR3 is TGTGCCAGCAGGGACCGGGACACTAGCCGTGAGCAGTACTTC. Combining the CDR3 with reference TRBV2 and TRBJ2-7 gives the whole variable domain EPEVTQTPSHQVTQMGQEVILRCVPISNHLYFYWYRQILGQKVEFLVSFYNNEISEKSEIFDDQFSVERPDGSNFTLKIRSTKLEDSAMYFCASRDRDTSREQYFGPGTRLTVT.

This chain links TRBV6-1 with TRBJ2-7, with 9 bases identical to TRBD1. Germline V gene data show CDR1 as MNHNS and CDR2 as SASEGT. With 5 bases clipped from V and 4 bases from J, the junction kept 9 bases outside the gene matches. The CDR3 covers 15 residues. CDR3 protein: CASSRDRTGVYEQYF. As DNA, the CDR3 is TGTGCCAGCAGTCGAGACCGGACAGGGGTGTACGAGCAGTACTTC.

The table lists this clonotype with many counts. This chain uses TRBV20-1 with TRBJ2-7, with 9 bases matching TRBD1. The germline V gene has CDR1 DFQATT and CDR2 SNEGSKA (reference sequence). The CDR3 runs 14 residues. J lost 3 bases, V lost 0 bases, and 3 bases had no gene match. The CDR3 is CSARDRDRVYEQYF. The CDR3 bases are TGCAGTGCTAGAGATCGGGACAGGGTCTACGAGCAGTACTTC.

This chain joins TRBV20-1 and TRBJ2-7; TRBD1 aligns across 8 bases. The CDR3 runs 14 residues. The V and J ends lost 0 bases and 8 bases, in that order; junction bases with no gene match: 9. Per germline, CDR1 DFQATT and CDR2 SNEGSKA (reference sequence). This CDR3 reads CSARELTGADKQYF. The CDR3 nucleotides read TGCAGTGCTAGAGAACTGACAGGGGCCGACAAGCAGTACTTC.

This clonotype was detected ten times or more. This chain links TRBV15 with TRBJ2-6; unclear D gene. The V gene's germline CDR1 is LNHNV and CDR2 YYDKDF (reference sequence). This CDR3 region has 15 residues. V was cut by 5 bases and J by 2 bases, with 10 bases left in between. The CDR3 coding sequence is TGTGCCACCAGCCGGACCGAAACTGGGGCCAACGTCCTGACTTTC. Translated: CATSRTETGANVLTF. The variable domain in full, with the rest retrieved from reference TRBV15 and TRBJ2-6, is DAMVIQNPRYQVTQFGKPVTLSCSQTLNHNVMYWYQQKSSQAPKLLFHYYDKDFNNEADTPDNFQSRRPNTSFCFLDIRSPGLGDTAMYLCATSRTETGANVLTFGAGSRLTVL.

At least ten counts were recorded for this clonotype. This may be a read error: a much more frequent sequence differs by one nucleotide. V gene TRBV7-3 combines with J gene TRBJ2-7; D gene unclear. The CDR3 consists of 13 residues. CDR1 is SGHTA, CDR2 FQGTGA, per germline. Trimming removed 2 bases from V and 7 bases from J, with 12 bases in between. Here the CDR3 DNA reads TGTGCCAGCAGCTTAGGCGCGACCGGGGAGCAGTACTTC. As protein: CASSLGATGEQYF.

This clonotype was counted ten times or more. The chain employs TRBV5-1 and TRBJ2-2; possible D gene TRBD2, 5 bases. V was clipped by 0 bases and J by 4 bases, with 13 bases between them. Germline-derived CDR1 and CDR2 are SGHRS and YFSETQ. This CDR3 region has 16 residues. DNA of the CDR3: TGCGCCAGCAGCTTGGAGGGAGCTATGGGCACCGGGGAGCTGTTTTTT. It is translated as CASSLEGAMGTGELFF.

This chain connects TRBV11-2 to TRBJ2-5; 8 bases fit TRBD2. The J segment lost 4 bases and the V segment lost 3 bases, leaving 7 bases of the junction unmatched. CDR3 size: 15 residues. Germline V gene lookup returns CDR1 SGHAT and CDR2 FQNNGV. CDR3 sequence: CASSFQTSVRETQYF. CDR3 in DNA: TGTGCCAGCAGCTTTCAGACTAGCGTCCGAGAGACCCAGTACTTC.

This clonotype was picked up many times. The genes are TRBV11-2 and TRBJ1-1; D gene unclear. Looked up from germline, CDR1 is SGHAT and CDR2 is FQNNGV. V lost 0 bases to trimming and J lost 3 bases, with 11 bases between them. The CDR3 runs 15 residues. In nucleotides, the CDR3 is TGTGCCAGCAGCTTAGAATACGTACTGCACACTGAAGCTTTCTTT. It is translated as CASSLEYVLHTEAFF.

This clonotype was observed many times. This chain links TRBV6-5 with TRBJ2-5, with no clear D. Germline loops: CDR1 MNHEY, CDR2 SVGAGI. CDR3 size: 13 residues. Trimming left V 1 base short and J 2 bases short, with 5 bases between. CDR3: CASSYYSQETQYF. In nucleotides, the CDR3 is TGTGCCAGCAGTTACTACAGTCAAGAGACCCAGTACTTC.

This clonotype was seen once. The chain combines TRBV6-1 with TRBJ1-6; TRBD1 matches 7 bases. J lost 9 bases, V lost 3 bases, and 8 bases had no gene match. The V gene's germline CDR1 is MNHNS and CDR2 SASEGT. The CDR3 runs to 15 residues. The DNA of the CDR3 is TGTGCCAGCAGTGAGCTTACAGGGGAAAGTTCACCCCTCCACTTT. Amino acid sequence: CASSELTGESSPLHF.